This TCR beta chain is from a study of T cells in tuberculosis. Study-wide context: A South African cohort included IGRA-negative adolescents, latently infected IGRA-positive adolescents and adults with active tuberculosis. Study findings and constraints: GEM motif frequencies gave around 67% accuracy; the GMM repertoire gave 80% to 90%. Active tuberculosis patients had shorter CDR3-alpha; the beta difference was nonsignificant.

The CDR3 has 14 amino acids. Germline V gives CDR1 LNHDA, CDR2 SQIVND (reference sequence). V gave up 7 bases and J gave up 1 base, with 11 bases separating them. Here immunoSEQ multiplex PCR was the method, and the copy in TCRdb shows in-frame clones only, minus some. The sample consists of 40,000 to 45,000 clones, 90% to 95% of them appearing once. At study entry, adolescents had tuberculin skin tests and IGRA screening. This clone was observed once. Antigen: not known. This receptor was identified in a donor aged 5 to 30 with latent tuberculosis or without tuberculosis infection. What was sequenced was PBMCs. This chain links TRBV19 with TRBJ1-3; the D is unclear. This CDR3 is CASTLRISGNTIYF. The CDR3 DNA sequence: TGTGCCAGTACCCTAAGAATTTCTGGAAACACCATATATTTT.